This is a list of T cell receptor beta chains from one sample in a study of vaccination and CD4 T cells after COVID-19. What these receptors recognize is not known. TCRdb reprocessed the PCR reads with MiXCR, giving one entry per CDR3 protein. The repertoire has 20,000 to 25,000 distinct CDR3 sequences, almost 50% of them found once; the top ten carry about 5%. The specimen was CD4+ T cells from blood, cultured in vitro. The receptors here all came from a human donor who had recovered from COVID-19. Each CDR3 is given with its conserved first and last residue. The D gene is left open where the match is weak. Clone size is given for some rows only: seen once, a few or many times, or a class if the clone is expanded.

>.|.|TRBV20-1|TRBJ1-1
TGCAGTGCTAGACTTAATCAGGGCGCTGAAGCTTTCTTT
CSARLNQGAEAFF
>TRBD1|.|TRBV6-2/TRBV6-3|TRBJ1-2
TGTGCCAGCAGTGGACAGGGCTATGGCTACACCTTC
CASSGQGYGYTF
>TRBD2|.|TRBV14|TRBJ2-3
TGTGCCAGCAGCCAGAGGGGGACTAGCGGGAGGAGAGATACGCAGTATTTT
CASSQRGTSGRRDTQYF
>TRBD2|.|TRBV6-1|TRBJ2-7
TGTGCCAGCGTCAAGGGCGGGGGGTTCTACGAGCAGTACTTC
CASVKGGGFYEQYF
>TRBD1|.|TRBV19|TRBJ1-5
TGTGCCAGTAGTAGGACAGGGGATGGAAGTCAGCCCCAGCATTTT
CASSRTGDGSQPQHF
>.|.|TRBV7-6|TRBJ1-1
TGTGCCAGCAGCTTGGGGAGCGGGGTTATGAACACTGAAGCTTTCTTT
CASSLGSGVMNTEAFF
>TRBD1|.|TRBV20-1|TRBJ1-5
TGCAGTGCTAGAGATATGGCAGGGGGGCCCAATCAGCCCCAGCATTTT
CSARDMAGGPNQPQHF
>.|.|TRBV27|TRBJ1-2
TGTGCCAGCGGGTTAGGCAGGGGAGGCTACACCTTC
CASGLGRGGYTF
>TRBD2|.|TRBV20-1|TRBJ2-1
TGCAGTGCTAGAGATGTGGGAGGGCCCCTAGTTGAGCAGTTCTTC
CSARDVGGPLVEQFF
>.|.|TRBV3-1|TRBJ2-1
TGTGCCAGCAGCCACAGGGCTTCAGTGAATGAGCAGTTCTTC
CASSHRASVNEQFF
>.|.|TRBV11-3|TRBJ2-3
TGTGCCAGCAGCTTAGATGCCGGCGGGACTAGCACAGATACGCAGTATTTT
CASSLDAGGTSTDTQYF
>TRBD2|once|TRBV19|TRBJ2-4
TGTGCCAGTAGTATTTCGGCGGGAGCAGACATTCAGTACTTC
CASSISAGADIQYF
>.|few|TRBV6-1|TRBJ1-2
TGTGCCAGCAGCACCGGACAGCAAGTCAATGGCTACACCTTC
CASSTGQQVNGYTF
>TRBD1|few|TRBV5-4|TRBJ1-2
TGTGCCAGCAGCTTTAAGGGGGCTGACTATGGCTACACCTTC
CASSFKGADYGYTF
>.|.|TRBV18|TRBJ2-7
TGTGCCAGCGGGCCCGGTAGCAGGTCCTACGAGCAGTACTTC
CASGPGSRSYEQYF
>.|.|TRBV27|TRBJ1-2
TGTGCCAGCAGTTTATCCCCTCCGGCAGGGAACCGCTACGGCTACACCTTC
CASSLSPPAGNRYGYTF
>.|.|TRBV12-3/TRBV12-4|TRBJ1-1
TGTGCCAGCAGCCTTTACAGGACTGAAGCTTTCTTT
CASSLYRTEAFF
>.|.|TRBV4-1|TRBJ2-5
TGCGCCAGCAGCCAAGTCGGTGCTCAAGGGGAGACCCAGTACTTC
CASSQVGAQGETQYF
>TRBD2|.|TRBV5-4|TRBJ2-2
TGTGCCAGCAGCGGGGGGGGGTGGGCGAGCACCGGGGAGCTGTTTTTT
CASSGGGWASTGELFF
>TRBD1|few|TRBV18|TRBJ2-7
TGTGCCAGCTCCCCAGGGGGACAGACCTACGAGCAGTACTTC
CASSPGGQTYEQYF
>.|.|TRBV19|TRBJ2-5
TGTGCCAGTAGTCCTCATGACCTGGAAGGGGGGACCCAGTACTTC
CASSPHDLEGGTQYF
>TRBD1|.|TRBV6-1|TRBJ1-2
TGTGCCAGTGCCCCACAGGGGAACTATGGCTACACCTTC
CASAPQGNYGYTF